The clone carrying this T cell receptor (beta chain) was found a few times. The antigen is unknown. The sample comes from a study of T cells after yellow fever vaccination. The study, taken as a whole, reports: Post-booster reappearance was seen for most primary-vaccination clones (around 96% CD4, around 90% CD8). Although the secondary response was weaker, it peaked faster, at day 5 versus 15.

The CDR3 runs to 16 residues. The V end was cut by 0 bases, the J end by 9 bases, with 21 bases between. The V gene's germline CDR1 is MNHEY and CDR2 SVGAGI. TCRdb reprocessed the 5' RACE reads via MiXCR and lists one record per CDR3 protein. The data contain approximately 150,000 distinct CDR3 sequences, roughly a tenth of them singletons. The TCR sequence derives from a man younger than 35 who received the YFV17D yellow fever vaccine. The chain links TRBV6-5 to TRBJ2-7; D ambiguous. Sequencing was performed on CD8+ T cells sorted from PBMCs, taken 45 days after the yellow fever booster vaccination. The CDR3 is CASSYSMADSPTRQYF. The CDR3 DNA reads as TGTGCCAGCAGTTACTCGATGGCGGATAGCCCTACGAGGCAGTACTTC.